One and the same sample provided the 26 T cell receptor beta chains below, sequenced in a study of regulatory T cells in long-lasting Graves disease (dated by TCRdb to the early 2020s). Library prep was done by multiplex PCR. The sequencing machine was an Illumina HiSeq 4000. CDR3 regions were amplified by Arm-PCR with iRepertoire HTBI primers to construct TCR beta libraries. In TCRdb, the public reads were trimmed at Q25 with fastp and aligned with MiXCR, with productive beta chains retained. Every entry covers one CDR3 protein and lists the most common genes and DNA from its rows. The sample table lists 350,000 to 500,000 distinct CDR3 sequences, about 21% of them with a count of one. The ten most abundant clones make up about 13% of the sample. The time point label, as the study defines it: persistent/refractory GD, antithyroid drugs over 5 years with positive TRAb. For both TCR sequencing and RNA sequencing, RNA was extracted from PBMCs in TRIzol.

Sequenced here: peripheral blood mononuclear cells (PBMCs), sampled when the disease was refractory, from a patient treated with antithyroid drugs. These receptors originate from a female donor with Graves disease.

This clonotype was picked up many times. This chain links TRBV3-1 with TRBJ2-7; the D gene could be TRBD1 or TRBD2 (5 bases each). Germline CDR1 is LGHDT and CDR2 is YNNKEL (reference sequence). V lost 5 bases, J lost 6 bases, and 11 bases lay in between. There are 12 residues in the CDR3. CDR3 region: CASSNGAGEQYF. For the CDR3, the DNA is TGTGCCAGCAGCAACGGGGCGGGCGAGCAGTACTTC.

This clonotype came up many times. The chain uses TRBV6-1 and TRBJ2-7, with TRBD1 matching over 10 bases. With V trimmed by 11 bases and J by 7 bases, 20 bases remained unmatched. Looked up from germline, CDR1 is MNHNS and CDR2 is SASEGT. The CDR3 is 16 residues long. This CDR3 is CAVTLRCDRGREEQYF. The CDR3 nucleotides read TGTGCCGTCACCCTTCGGTGTGACAGGGGGCGCGAGGAGCAGTACTTC.

The sample holds a few counts of this clonotype. The rearrangement uses TRBV19 and TRBJ2-7; tentatively, D is TRBD2 (5 bases). Looked up from germline, CDR1 is LNHDA and CDR2 is SQIVND (reference sequence). The CDR3 runs 12 residues. V shed 4 bases and J shed 7 bases, with 11 bases lying between them. Written as DNA, the CDR3 is TGTGCCAGTAGTACTAGACGGACTGAGCAGTACTTC. The encoded protein is CASSTRRTEQYF.

This clonotype was counted once. V gene TRBV4-1 combines with J gene TRBJ1-1; 7 bases match TRBD1. In germline, CDR1 is MGHRA, CDR2 YSYEKL. The CDR3 sequence is 15 residues long. V lost 4 bases, J lost 0 bases, and 5 bases stayed unmatched. CDR3 protein: CASSLPQGMNTEAFF. The CDR3 DNA is TGCGCCAGCAGCCTACCACAGGGGATGAACACTGAAGCTTTCTTT.

This clonotype turned up a few times. The gene calls are TRBV5-1 and TRBJ2-1; 11 bases align to TRBD2. The CDR3 sequence is 17 residues long. Germline V gives CDR1 SGHRS, CDR2 YFSETQ. The V and J ends lost 0 bases and 1 base, in that order; junction bases with no gene match: 3. CDR3 sequence (DNA): TGCGCCAGCAGCTTGGTGGGGACTAGCGGATCCTACAATGAGCAGTTCTTC. Protein sequence: CASSLVGTSGSYNEQFF.

This clonotype has at least ten counts. This chain uses TRBV28 with TRBJ2-5, with D possibly matching TRBD2 (5 bases). The length of the CDR3 is 16 residues. V was trimmed by 1 base and J by 7 bases, leaving 19 bases between them. Germline values: CDR1 MDHEN, CDR2 SYDVKM. Here the CDR3 DNA reads TGTGCCAGCAGTTTATTGGGTGTCTTGAAGGCGGGGACCCAGTACTTC. Amino acids: CASSLLGVLKAGTQYF.

Of note for this clonotype: A read error is possible here, since a much larger clone lies one base away. The V call is TRBV6-1, the J call TRBJ2-5; possible D gene TRBD1, 5 bases. Trimming took off 2 bases at V and 9 bases at J, with 25 bases between the two ends. Germline V gives CDR1 MNHNS, CDR2 SASEGT. The CDR3 contains 17 residues. In nucleotides, the CDR3 is TGTGCCAGCAGTGAAACCGCCAGGGCCCTAGACAAGGCCCCCCAGTACTTC. It encodes CASSETARALDKAPQYF.

This clonotype was counted ten times or more. The V call is TRBV28, the J call TRBJ1-1, with D hard to call. Trimming stripped 4 bases from V and 9 bases from J, with 12 bases between. The germline gives CDR1 MDHEN, CDR2 SYDVKM. The CDR3 spans 12 residues. Here the CDR3 reads CASSSPGVKAFF. In DNA form, the CDR3 reads TGTGCCAGCAGTTCGCCTGGGGTGAAAGCTTTCTTT.

This clonotype has only a few counts. This rearrangement joins TRBV7-9 to TRBJ1-5, with a possible D match to TRBD1 (6 bases). The germline V gene has CDR1 SEHNR and CDR2 FQNEAQ (reference sequence). This CDR3 has 15 amino acids. V was pared by 5 bases and J by 1 base, with 12 bases between. The CDR3 spells CASSLDGQSNQPQHF. The CDR3 DNA reads as TGTGCCAGCAGCCTGGATGGACAGAGCAATCAGCCCCAGCATTTT.

This clonotype was counted many times. The chain employs TRBV28 and TRBJ1-2; possibly TRBD1 for D (5 bases). CDR3 length: 14 residues. The germline V gene encodes CDR1 MDHEN and CDR2 SYDVKM. V lost 7 bases and J 6 bases, leaving 18 bases between the germline ends. The CDR3 DNA sequence: TGTGCCAGCAACCGTCCCGGGACGCCAAATGGCTACACCTTC. Translated: CASNRPGTPNGYTF.

CDR3 loop: CASSWAPGENEQFF. The CDR3 DNA follows: TGTGCCAGCAGCTGGGCCCCGGGTGAAAATGAGCAGTTCTTC. This chain links TRBV11-2 with TRBJ2-1; D ambiguous. Germline CDR1 and CDR2: SGHAT and FQNNGV. This CDR3 has 14 residues. Trimming took off 4 bases at V and 7 bases at J, with 14 bases between the two ends.

This clonotype was picked up many times. V is TRBV7-6 and J is TRBJ1-1; D is undetermined. This CDR3 is 17 amino acids long. The germline V and J ends were trimmed by 5 bases and 3 bases, with 22 bases remaining between them. Germline CDR1 is SGHVS and CDR2 is FNYEAQ. The CDR3 bases are TGTGCCAGCAGCCTCCTCCCTGACCCCCCGAGGGACACTGAAGCTTTCTTT. Its protein is CASSLLPDPPRDTEAFF. Complete variable domain (other parts from reference TRBV7-6 and TRBJ1-1): GAGVSQSPRYKVTKRGQDVALRCDPISGHVSLYWYRQALGQGPEFLTYFNYEAQQDKSGLPNDRFSAERPEGSISTLTIQRTEQRDSAMYRCASSLLPDPPRDTEAFFGQGTRLTVV.

The table lists this clonotype with many counts. The chain carries TRBV20-1 and TRBJ2-7, with TRBD1 matching over 7 bases. After removal of 4 bases from V and 3 bases from J, the junction contained 9 bases not matched to a gene. This CDR3 is built from 14 residues. Germline V gene lookup returns CDR1 DFQATT and CDR2 SNEGSKA (reference sequence). The CDR3 DNA follows: TGCAGTGCTACGAGACAGGGTCCCCTCTACGAGCAGTACTTC. This sequence encodes CSATRQGPLYEQYF.

This clonotype was seen a handful of times. The chain carries TRBV30 and TRBJ2-7; possibly TRBD1 or TRBD2 for D (5 bases each). Germline lookup yields CDR1 GTSNPN and CDR2 SVGIG (reference sequence). The CDR3 runs 15 residues. Trimming left V 3 bases short and J 3 bases short, with 18 bases between. CDR3 sequence: CAWRKMGPEIYEQYF. CDR3 bases: TGTGCCTGGAGAAAAATGGGACCTGAAATCTACGAGCAGTACTTC.

This clonotype occurred many times. The chain has TRBV28 and TRBJ2-7; TRBD1 matches 7 bases. This CDR3 is built from 14 residues. Germline values: CDR1 MDHEN, CDR2 SYDVKM. V gave up 6 bases and J gave up 5 bases; unmatched junction bases: 10. CDR3 nucleotides: TGTGCCAGCAGCTCTGGACAGGCAGGGAACGAGCAGTACTTC. It codes for CASSSGQAGNEQYF.

This clonotype has ten or more counts. The J gene is TRBJ1-5, the V gene TRBV28; D not certain. Germline V CDR1 and CDR2: MDHEN, SYDVKM. The CDR3 runs to 16 residues. V lost 5 bases and J lost 2, with 16 bases in between. The CDR3 sequence: CASSLTAFGGNQPQHF. Here the CDR3 DNA reads TGTGCCAGCAGTCTCACGGCGTTTGGGGGCAATCAGCCCCAGCATTTT.

The V call is TRBV9, the J call TRBJ2-1, with D uncertain. The CDR3 is 15 residues long. Germline CDR1 reads SGDLS; CDR2 reads YYNGEE. V shed 1 base and J shed 0 bases, with 8 bases lying between them. For the CDR3, the DNA is TGTGCCAGCAGCGTATTCTCTAGCTCCTACAATGAGCAGTTCTTC. It encodes CASSVFSSSYNEQFF.

The genes are TRBV18 and TRBJ2-5; D may match TRBD1 or TRBD2 (6 bases each). Germline V lookup: CDR1 KGHSH, CDR2 LQKENI. The CDR3 loop spans 13 amino acids. With 8 bases removed from V and 5 bases from J, the gap between germline ends came to 15 bases. In DNA, the CDR3 is TGTGCCAGCAGTCGGGAGCAGGGGGAGACCCAGTACTTC. This encodes CASSREQGETQYF.

V is TRBV18 and J is TRBJ2-5, with D possibly matching TRBD2 (5 bases). The CDR3 consists of 13 residues. The germline V gene encodes CDR1 KGHSH and CDR2 LQKENI. V gave up 2 bases and J gave up 5 bases, with 9 bases separating them. CDR3 region: CASSPMREETQYF. CDR3 DNA: TGTGCCAGCTCACCAATGAGGGAGGAGACCCAGTACTTC.

This chain links TRBV20-1 with TRBJ1-1; possibly TRBD1 for D (5 bases). The CDR3 is 14 amino acids. Germline assignment: CDR1 DFQATT and CDR2 SNEGSKA (reference sequence). Trimming shortened V by 1 base and J by 8 bases, and 17 bases separated the two germline ends. The CDR3 is CSARGPGAGREAFF. In DNA, the CDR3 is TGCAGTGCTAGAGGGCCCGGGGCCGGCCGGGAAGCTTTCTTT.

This clonotype was detected ten times or more. V and J are TRBV2 and TRBJ1-2, with D tentatively TRBD1 (5 bases). The germline CDR1 and CDR2 sequences are SNHLY and FYNNEI. The CDR3 spans 14 residues. V dropped 6 bases and J dropped 6 bases, with 17 bases sitting between them. For the CDR3, the DNA is TGTGCCAGCAGCCGGGGCCCTTCCTCGAATGGCTACACCTTC. Its translation: CASSRGPSSNGYTF.

The sample holds a few counts of this clonotype. This chain uses TRBV29-1 with TRBJ2-7; D perhaps matches TRBD2 (5 bases). Per the germline V gene, CDR1 is SQVTM and CDR2 is ANQGSEA. V was pared by 6 bases and J by 4 bases, with 13 bases between. CDR3 length: 12 residues. As DNA, the CDR3 is TGCAGCGTCTCAGAAGGCGGGTACGAGCAGTACTTC. This sequence encodes CSVSEGGYEQYF.

On this clonotype itself: A read error is likely here: a far larger clone is one base away. The chain is built from TRBV28 and TRBJ2-5; 10 bases are a match to TRBD1. The CDR3 extends over 15 amino acids. The germline CDR1 and CDR2 sequences are MDHEN and SYDVKM. The CDR3 is CAGSWDRGTRETQYF. As DNA, the CDR3 is TGTGCCGGCAGTTGGGACAGGGGCACAAGGGAGACCCAGTACTTC.

This clonotype was detected ten times or more. This chain connects TRBV2 to TRBJ1-2; possible D gene TRBD1, 6 bases. V gave up 6 bases and J gave up 2 bases, with 31 bases separating them. Germline assignment: CDR1 SNHLY and CDR2 FYNNEI. The CDR3 length is 20 residues. CDR3 sequence reads: CASRPKPVDEAGDFNYGYTF. The CDR3 nucleotides are TGTGCCAGCAGGCCCAAGCCCGTTGATGAGGCAGGGGATTTCAACTATGGCTACACCTTC.

This clonotype was seen many times. J is TRBJ1-2 and V is TRBV2; 10 bases are a match to TRBD1. J was trimmed by 3 bases and V by 9 bases; bases with no gene match: 7. The germline gives CDR1 SNHLY, CDR2 FYNNEI. CDR3 size: 14 residues. In nucleotides, the CDR3 is TGTGCCAGAGAACTGACAGGGGGCGACTATGGCTACACCTTC. This encodes CARELTGGDYGYTF.

The chain is built from TRBV3-1 and TRBJ2-1; D perhaps matches TRBD2 (6 bases). The germline V and J ends were trimmed by 0 bases and 2 bases, with 11 bases remaining between them. Germline CDR1 LGHDT, CDR2 YNNKEL (reference sequence). The CDR3 spans 16 residues. CDR3 region: CASSQDGSGPYNEQFF. Here the CDR3 DNA reads TGTGCCAGCAGCCAAGACGGTAGCGGACCCTACAATGAGCAGTTCTTC.